This T cell receptor (beta chain) came from a study of T-cell reconstitution after alpha-beta-depleted transplantation in children. The study, taken as a whole, reports: Hyperexpanded clones declined; after one year, newly produced T cells mostly supplied diversity. Diversity of TCRbeta at day 60 was high in some patients, arising from surviving recipient T cells and thymic progenitors.

Germline CDR1 MNHEY, CDR2 SMNVEV (reference sequence). Trimming took 2 bases from V and 0 from J, leaving 10 bases between them. The CDR3 loop spans 15 amino acids. This clonotype occurred many times. The antigen is unknown. Preparation of the TCRbeta library used unique molecular identifiers. In TCRdb, the PCR reads were re-called with MiXCR into one record per CDR3 protein. The sample yields 780,000 or so distinct CDR3 sequences, about 16% seen once. V gene TRBV27 combines with J gene TRBJ1-2; D remains unclear. The TCR was taken from a male patient younger than 18 who had a stem cell transplant for acute lymphoblastic leukemia, so the T cells may come from the graft donor. Sample: PBMCs, mostly from graft donor cells, taken 360 days after TCRalphabeta/CD19-depleted stem cell transplant. CDR3 sequence reads: CASSLLPVSNYGYTF. The CDR3 DNA is TGTGCCAGCAGTTTACTGCCGGTTTCTAACTATGGCTACACCTTC.